This TCR beta chain was sequenced for a study of CD8 T cells in Susac syndrome. The RNA input was roughly 0.45 to 1 ug, and it was reverse transcribed with random hexamers. Amplification of TCR beta CDR3 across 54 Vbeta and 13 Jbeta was performed with immunoSEQ multiplex PCR. TCRdb used MiXCR to reprocess the immunoSEQ multiplex PCR reads, holding one entry per CDR3 protein. The table has 65,000 to 80,000 distinct CDR3 sequences, more than 85% seen once. Study results and limitations: It was acknowledged by the study that relatively few individuals were included in its TCR sequencing and HLA analysis.

Sequencing of TCR beta was performed on blood CD8+ and CD4+ T cells. Both CD4+ and CD8+ T cells were negatively isolated, and TEMRA cells underwent FACS enrichment. About this clonotype: The antigen is not known.

Trimming removed 4 bases at V and 4 bases at J, with 14 bases between. Per the germline V gene, CDR1 is LGHNA and CDR2 is YSLEER. The CDR3 consists of 14 residues. What was sequenced was CD8+ T cells from PBMCs. The clonotype was recovered from a human donor with multiple sclerosis. V usage is TRBV4-3 and J usage is TRBJ2-7; the D call may be TRBD1 or TRBD2 (7 bases each). CDR3 in DNA: TGCGCCAGCAGCCCGTGGGAGGGGGCGTACGAGCAGTACTTC. Encoded protein: CASSPWEGAYEQYF.